This TCR beta chain appears in the sequencing data of a study of shared clonotypes between healthy human individuals. Method: immunoSEQ multiplex PCR; TCRdb's copy keeps in-frame clones and lacks some. The data show around 580,000 clones, more than 95% seen once. CDR1 and CDR2 (germline): SNHLY, FYNNEI. The CDR3 runs 15 residues. Trimming stripped 5 bases from V and 2 bases from J, with 15 bases between. CD45RO-negative cells were positively selected for CCR7, leaving out terminally differentiated effector memory CD45RA+ cells. The TCR was taken from a man in his thirties or forties in good health. Sequenced material: naive CD8+ T cells sorted from blood. The chain couples TRBV2 to TRBJ1-1; TRBD1 is a possible D gene (5 bases). This chain's CDR3 is CASSPSPTANTEAFF. Written as DNA, the CDR3 is TGTGCCAGCAGTCCCTCACCGACAGCTAACACTGAAGCTTTCTTT.